This T cell receptor beta chain was captured in a study of blood T cell repertoires in COVID-19. Overall study: Whether acute or convalescent, the COVID-19 samples came from the United States, Italy and Spain. The cDNA or gDNA used as material had been derived from T cells, B-cell-depleted T cells, or PBMCs.

The CDR3 sequence is 13 residues long. V shed 0 bases and J shed 10 bases, with 12 bases lying between them. CDR1 GTSNPN and CDR2 SVGIG come from the germline V gene (reference sequence). This clone appeared once. As handled by the study authors: Quantification of nucleated cells was approximated via reference gene primer amplification. Only in-frame clones appear in the TCRdb table, and some are missing; sequencing was by immunoSEQ multiplex PCR. V, J and clone size reflect that table, while D and trimming were determined from the DNA. The sample yields roughly 150,000 clones, about 90% seen once. The chain has TRBV30 and TRBJ1-4; the D is unclear. Material for sequencing was peripheral blood. The TCR sequence derives from a man in his 60s with acute or convalescent COVID-19. This chain's CDR3 is CAWSVQVFGKLFF. The CDR3 DNA follows: TGTGCCTGGAGTGTTCAGGTTTTCGGAAAACTGTTTTTT.